What follows are 22 T cell receptor beta chains derived from one specimen sequenced in a study of T cells after yellow fever vaccination. One entry per CDR3 protein results from TCRdb running MiXCR on the 5' RACE reads. This table holds around 530,000 distinct CDR3 sequences, roughly 17% found once. This specimen consisted of PBMCs, obtained about 5 days after the first yellow fever vaccination. The source is a man between 18 and 29 years old who received the YFV17D yellow fever vaccine.

The chain recombines TRBV13 with TRBJ1-2; 9 bases are shared with TRBD1. CDR3 length equals 14 residues. With V trimmed by 5 bases and J by 7 bases, 8 bases remained unmatched. The germline CDR1 and CDR2 sequences are PRHDT and FYEKMQ (reference sequence). The CDR3 loop is CASSNPGQGRGYTF. Written as DNA, the CDR3 is TGTGCCAGCAGCAATCCGGGACAGGGTCGTGGCTACACCTTC.

The chain links TRBV6-6 to TRBJ1-2; D remains unclear. The CDR3 extends over 13 amino acids. Germline CDR1 reads MNHNY; CDR2 reads SVGAGI (reference sequence). V was pared by 7 bases and J by 1 base, with 10 bases between. The CDR3 coding sequence is TGTGCCAGCACGCCGGGAATTAACTATGGCTACACCTTC. Residues: CASTPGINYGYTF.

This clonotype has a handful of counts. V gene TRBV18 combines with J gene TRBJ2-2; TRBD1 agrees at 9 bases. Germline V lookup: CDR1 KGHSH, CDR2 LQKENI. V dropped 3 bases and J dropped 4; count of bases not matched to a gene: 6. This CDR3 is built from 16 residues. The CDR3 here is CASSPLAGQGTGELFF. CDR3 DNA sequence: TGTGCCAGCTCACCCCTCGCGGGACAGGGCACCGGGGAGCTGTTTTTT.

The V gene is TRBV20-1, the J gene TRBJ2-3, with 10 bases aligning to TRBD2. J gave up 10 bases and V 1 base, and 11 bases lay outside the gene matches. The V gene's germline CDR1 is DFQATT and CDR2 SNEGSKA (reference sequence). The length of the CDR3 is 15 residues. CDR3 protein: CSARVSSGGVRAQYF. The CDR3 region has the DNA TGCAGTGCTAGAGTATCGAGCGGGGGGGTTCGGGCGCAGTATTTT.

This chain uses TRBV29-1 with TRBJ2-2; 8 bases align to TRBD2. Germline assignment: CDR1 SQVTM and CDR2 ANQGSEA. The V gene end was trimmed by 7 bases and the J gene end by 2 bases; junction bases not matched to a gene: 9. This CDR3 is built from 15 residues. This CDR3 is CSAKRAGANTGELFF. CDR3 DNA: TGCAGCGCAAAGCGAGCGGGGGCAAACACCGGGGAGCTGTTTTTT.

This clonotype was observed a few times. V and J are TRBV4-3 and TRBJ2-3; D not resolved. The germline V gene encodes CDR1 LGHNA and CDR2 YSLEER. Trimming pared 0 bases from V and 2 bases from J, leaving 6 bases between. There are 14 residues in the CDR3. The CDR3 here is CASSQESNTDTQYF. The DNA for the CDR3 is TGCGCCAGCAGCCAAGAGAGTAACACAGATACGCAGTATTTT.

The chain uses TRBV6-2 or TRBV6-3 and TRBJ2-1; the D gene is possibly TRBD1 (5 bases). Germline V lookup: CDR1 MNHEY, CDR2 SVGEGT. The CDR3 runs 17 residues. V shed 0 bases and J shed 5 bases, with 17 bases lying between them. CDR3 in DNA: TGTGCCAGCAGTTACTCAGTTCTGGGGCAGATAAACAATGAGCAGTTCTTC. It codes for CASSYSVLGQINNEQFF.

The chain employs TRBV9 and TRBJ2-7; possible D gene TRBD1, 6 bases. V was trimmed by 0 bases and J by 2 bases, leaving 9 bases between them. This CDR3 comprises 14 residues. Germline CDR1 and CDR2: SGDLS and YYNGEE. CDR3 in DNA: TGTGCCAGCAGCGTAGCTGGACAGACCTACGAGCAGTACTTC. This encodes CASSVAGQTYEQYF.

A few counts support this clonotype. The chain combines TRBV4-3 with TRBJ1-1; TRBD1 is a possible D gene (6 bases). This CDR3 is built from 15 residues. Trimming shortened V by 0 bases and J by 4 bases, and 12 bases separated the two germline ends. Germline CDR1 is LGHNA and CDR2 is YSLEER. DNA for the CDR3: TGCGCCAGCAGCCAAGATTTCGGGGGCGGCACTGAAGCTTTCTTT. Protein product: CASSQDFGGGTEAFF.

This clonotype appeared a few times. J is TRBJ1-2 and V is TRBV12-3 or TRBV12-4, with unresolved D. V was trimmed by 5 bases and J by 8 bases, leaving 21 bases between them. There are 15 residues in the CDR3. In nucleotides, the CDR3 is TGTGCCAGCAGTCTACCCGGTCCCGGCCTGGAAGGCTACACCTTC. This encodes CASSLPGPGLEGYTF.

This clonotype was detected only a few times. This chain links TRBV10-2 with TRBJ2-5; D is possibly TRBD1 or TRBD2 (5 bases each). V lost 8 bases to trimming and J lost 5 bases, with 18 bases between them. The CDR3 spans 14 residues. CDR1 is WSHSY, CDR2 SAAADI, per germline. The CDR3 region is CASRPAAAGETQYF. The CDR3 DNA follows: TGCGCCAGCCGGCCAGCGGCCGCAGGGGAGACCCAGTACTTC.

In this sample, this clonotype turned up a few times. J is TRBJ2-5 and V is TRBV20-1; 9 bases line up with TRBD2. The length of the CDR3 is 15 residues. Germline V gene lookup returns CDR1 DFQATT and CDR2 SNEGSKA (reference sequence). Trimming removed 2 bases from V and 0 bases from J; junction bases left unmatched: 4. The CDR3 loop is CSARIASGDQETQYF. CDR3 bases: TGCAGTGCTAGAATTGCTAGCGGGGACCAAGAGACCCAGTACTTC.

The V call is TRBV5-4, the J call TRBJ2-3, with D hard to call. The germline V gene has CDR1 SGHNT and CDR2 YYREEE (reference sequence). The CDR3 totals 15 residues. V dropped 0 bases and J dropped 5 bases, with 13 bases sitting between them. Written as DNA, the CDR3 is TGTGCCAGCAGCTTGGCCATGAGGTGGGGAGATACGCAGTATTTT. This codes for CASSLAMRWGDTQYF.

The rearrangement links TRBV7-2 to TRBJ2-3; D call uncertain. Trimming removed 5 bases from V and 5 bases from J, with 11 bases in between. Per the germline V gene, CDR1 is SGHTA and CDR2 is FQGNSA. The CDR3 length is 13 residues. Here the CDR3 DNA reads TGTGCCAGCAGCCAGCCCCCGGGAGATACGCAGTATTTT. This codes for CASSQPPGDTQYF. The complete variable domain, with remaining parts taken from reference TRBV7-2 and TRBJ2-3, reads GAGVSQSPSNKVTEKGKDVELRCDPISGHTALYWYRQSLGQGLEFLIYFQGNSAPDKSGLPSDRFSAERTGGSVSTLTIQRTQQEDSAVYLCASSQPPGDTQYFGPGTRLTVL.

The V and J genes are TRBV18 and TRBJ1-5; 8 nucleotides agree with TRBD1. CDR1 and CDR2 from the germline V gene are KGHSH and LQKENI. This CDR3 region has 14 residues. J lost 7 bases, V lost 3 bases, and 5 bases had no gene match. The CDR3 DNA follows: TGTGCCAGCTCACCCGGACAGGGAAAACAGCCCCAGCATTTT. Translation: CASSPGQGKQPQHF.

This clonotype was observed a handful of times. The chain uses TRBV4-3 and TRBJ1-1; D is uncertain. Germline lookup yields CDR1 LGHNA and CDR2 YSLEER. The CDR3 loop spans 14 amino acids. Trimming removed 0 bases from V and 1 base from J, with 6 bases in between. The CDR3 spells CASSQEWSNTEAFF. CDR3 in DNA: TGCGCCAGCAGCCAAGAGTGGTCGAACACTGAAGCTTTCTTT.

The chain has TRBV7-8 and TRBJ2-1; D may correspond to TRBD1 or TRBD2 (6 bases each). There are 17 residues in the CDR3. V lost 1 base and J lost 0, with 13 bases in between. The germline gives CDR1 SGHVS, CDR2 FQNEAQ. The CDR3 loop reads CASSLGGPGASYNEQFF. CDR3 bases: TGTGCCAGCAGCTTAGGTGGACCGGGGGCCTCCTACAATGAGCAGTTCTTC.

This clonotype was counted only a few times. This rearrangement joins TRBV7-8 to TRBJ2-3; 8 bases map to TRBD2. V shed 5 bases and J 9 bases; nucleotides not matched to a gene: 10. This CDR3 is 14 amino acids long. The germline CDR1 and CDR2 sequences are SGHVS and FQNEAQ. CDR3 bases: TGTGCCAGCAGCCCCGAAGTTGGCGGGGGGACGCAGTATTTT. Translation gives CASSPEVGGGTQYF.

This chain uses TRBV9 with TRBJ1-1; D is possibly TRBD1 (6 bases). CDR3 length: 16 residues. Germline V gene sequence: CDR1 SGDLS, CDR2 YYNGEE. Trimming shortened V by 3 bases and J by 3 bases, and 18 bases separated the two germline ends. For the CDR3, the DNA is TGTGCCAGCAGCGACTCAGACAGGCGGAGAGACACTGAAGCTTTCTTT. It is translated as CASSDSDRRRDTEAFF.

This clonotype was picked up a small number of times. V is TRBV18 and J is TRBJ1-5; D ambiguous. The CDR3 is 14 amino acids. V was trimmed by 3 bases and J by 0 bases, leaving 6 bases between them. Germline CDR1 and CDR2: KGHSH and LQKENI. The CDR3 reads CASSPGLSNQPQHF. DNA of the CDR3: TGTGCCAGCTCACCCGGGCTTAGCAATCAGCCCCAGCATTTT.

This clonotype occurred a few times. V is TRBV11-2 and J is TRBJ2-5; 13 bases fit TRBD2. CDR1 and CDR2 from the germline V gene are SGHAT and FQNNGV. After removal of 3 bases from V and 1 base from J, the junction contained 2 bases not matched to a gene. The CDR3 extends over 16 amino acids. CDR3 loop: CASSFGTSGAQETQYF. The CDR3 region has the DNA TGTGCCAGCAGCTTCGGGACTAGCGGGGCCCAAGAGACCCAGTACTTC.

This clonotype was seen only a few times. The chain employs TRBV4-3 and TRBJ2-4; 7 bases align to TRBD1. The CDR3 is made up of 15 amino acids. Trimming cost V 0 bases and J 6 bases; bases outside gene matches: 5. Looked up from germline, CDR1 is LGHNA and CDR2 is YSLEER. CDR3 sequence (DNA): TGCGCCAGCAGCCAAGATGTAGGGGGCGGAAACATTCAGTACTTC. It specifies CASSQDVGGGNIQYF.